Below, one TCR beta chain is given with its context. Its cognate antigen is unknown. Data came from immunoSEQ multiplex PCR; TCRdb stores just in-frame clones and leaves some out. Here the sample spans 200,000 to 250,000 clones, about four fifths being singletons. This entry comes from a study of cytotoxic CD8 clonotypes in ibrutinib-treated CLL. Study in general: In all, 10 to 11 patients were relapsed/refractory, approximately 14 were treatment-naive and about 17 were IGHV unmutated. Partial response occurred in 24 patients and complete response in 2; at median roughly 72 months, about 14 remained remitted and around 12 progressed.

Points from the study as a whole: Under therapy, public clonotypes either contracted or stayed stable, and they were uncommon. Against age-matched healthy donors, baseline clonality ran higher and tracked circulating CD8+ T-cell counts.

This CDR3 has 15 amino acids. V dropped 5 bases and J dropped 6; count of bases not matched to a gene: 9. From germline, CDR1 is SGHAT and CDR2 FQNNGV. V gene TRBV11-2 combines with J gene TRBJ1-4; the match to TRBD1 covers 7 bases. The input for sequencing was PBMCs, taken after 12 months of ibrutinib treatment. The TCR sequence derives from a human donor with chronic lymphocytic leukemia. The CDR3 nucleotides read TGTGCCAGCAGCCCGGGGGGGACAGCCGATGAAAAACTGTTTTTT. It codes for CASSPGGTADEKLFF.